The clone carrying this T cell receptor beta chain was detected ten times or more. Its cognate antigen is unknown. TCRdb processed the 5' RACE reads anew with MiXCR; each CDR3 protein has one entry. This sample has 100,000 to 150,000 distinct CDR3 sequences, with 9.3% found just once. CDR1 and CDR2 from the germline V gene are DFQATT and SNEGSKA (reference sequence). The CDR3 covers 14 residues. V was shortened by 6 bases and J by 5 bases, with 18 bases between the two germline ends. The source of the sample is a study of CD8 T cells in ankylosing spondylitis. Findings and limits, study-wide: With a CD8+ phenotype, disease-linked clones were relatively rare in peripheral blood. According to the report, clones linked to the disease were significantly enriched in matched synovial fluid samples taken from ankylosing spondylitis patients.

Sequencing was carried out using blood, either unsorted or a sorted T cell fraction (not recorded which). This clonotype originated in a male donor with ankylosing spondylitis or in good health (not recorded which). The chain is built from TRBV20-1 and TRBJ2-3; weak D call: TRBD1 (8 bases). The CDR3 region is CSARTGGGRDTQYF. The CDR3 bases are TGCAGTGCCCGAACAGGGGGGGGTCGAGATACGCAGTATTTT.